A single sample gave rise to the 26 T cell receptor beta chains below, sequenced in a study of identical twins. Via MiXCR, TCRdb re-called the 5' RACE reads, giving one row per CDR3 protein. The sample lists hundreds of thousands of distinct CDR3 sequences, 7.5% occurring once. This sample also belongs to another study, concerning yellow fever vaccine responses in identical twins.

Sequencing was done on a sample of memory (CD45RO+) T cells sorted from blood. Every receptor here comes from a woman aged 18-30 years in good health.

Ten or more counts support this clonotype. The chain is built from TRBV29-1 and TRBJ2-1; TRBD2 matches 7 bases. Germline CDR1 SQVTM, CDR2 ANQGSEA. The CDR3 spans 16 residues. J gave up 3 bases and V 7 bases, and 15 bases lay outside the gene matches. The CDR3 reads CSATPALAALYNEQFF. The DNA of the CDR3 is TGCAGCGCCACGCCGGCCCTAGCGGCACTCTACAATGAGCAGTTCTTC.

This clonotype was seen ten or more times. The CDR3 nucleotides read TGTGCCATCACCCGGGACAGGGGATCCTACGAGCAGTACTTC. Translated, it gives CAITRDRGSYEQYF. V is TRBV10-3 and J is TRBJ2-7, with 10 nucleotides matching TRBD1. The trim removed 7 bases at V and 1 base at J, leaving 4 bases unmatched. Germline V gene sequence: CDR1 ENHRY, CDR2 SYGVKD. CDR3 length: 14 amino acids.

In its sample, this clonotype was seen many times. The rearrangement links TRBV29-1 to TRBJ1-2; no firm D call. CDR1 and CDR2 (germline): SQVTM, ANQGSEA. This CDR3 has 14 residues. The V gene lost 7 bases and the J gene lost 0 bases, with 15 bases spanning the gap. DNA of the CDR3: TGCAGCGCTTCCCCTGTCCGGTCTAACTATGGCTACACCTTC. As protein: CSASPVRSNYGYTF.

A remark on this clonotype: Mismatch with germline at one junction end may stem from a read error. The rearrangement uses TRBV9 and TRBJ2-3; D tentatively reads TRBD1 or TRBD2 (5 bases each). The CDR3 consists of 16 residues. Germline-derived CDR1 and CDR2 are SGDLS and YYNGEE. CDR3 nucleotide sequence: TGTGCCAGCAGCGTAAGTATAGCAGGGAGCACAGAAACGCAGTATTTT. This translates into CASSVSIAGSTETQYF.

This clonotype has a handful of counts. The genes are TRBV27 and TRBJ2-7; 7 bases agree with TRBD1. CDR1 and CDR2 (germline): MNHEY, SMNVEV (reference sequence). The CDR3 extends over 15 amino acids. The V and J ends lost 5 bases and 4 bases, in that order; junction bases with no gene match: 11. CDR3 coding DNA: TGTGCCAGCAGTAGCCTAGGGACAGCGTCGTACGAGCAGTACTTC. Its protein product is CASSSLGTASYEQYF.

This clonotype was found many times. The V and J genes are TRBV15 and TRBJ2-7; a possible D gene is TRBD1 (5 bases). Germline V gene sequence: CDR1 LNHNV, CDR2 YYDKDF (reference sequence). The CDR3 covers 15 residues. V was cut by 0 bases and J by 0 bases, with 9 bases left in between. CDR3 bases: TGTGCCACCAGCAGAGAAGACAGAAACTCCTACGAGCAGTACTTC. As protein: CATSREDRNSYEQYF.

The chain joins TRBV10-3 to TRBJ2-2, with TRBD2 matching 9 bases. With V trimmed by 10 bases and J by 1 base, 7 bases remained unmatched. Germline V lookup: CDR1 ENHRY, CDR2 SYGVKD. The CDR3 loop spans 15 amino acids. The CDR3 protein is CATGRTSENTGELFF. The DNA for the CDR3 is TGTGCCACCGGAAGGACTAGCGAGAACACCGGGGAGCTGTTTTTT.

This clonotype was counted only a few times. Being one base from a much bigger clone, this may be a read error. The chain employs TRBV10-3 and TRBJ2-3; TRBD2 matches at 11 bases. CDR3 length: 19 amino acids. The V and J ends lost 4 bases and 0 bases, in that order; junction bases with no gene match: 12. Per the germline V gene, CDR1 is ENHRY and CDR2 is SYGVKD. For the CDR3, the DNA is TGTGCCATCAGTGCTACCGGGACTAGCGGTTTTCCTAGCACAGATACGCAGTATTTT. Its translation: CAISATGTSGFPSTDTQYF.

This clonotype appeared many times. The V call is TRBV29-1, the J call TRBJ2-5, with D perhaps matching TRBD1 (6 bases). The CDR3 length is 15 residues. The germline V gene encodes CDR1 SQVTM and CDR2 ANQGSEA. V lost 0 bases and J lost 6, with 17 bases in between. CDR3 amino acids: CSVEEGQGWRKTQYF. CDR3 nucleotide sequence: TGCAGCGTTGAAGAAGGTCAGGGGTGGAGAAAGACCCAGTACTTC.

V is TRBV9 and J is TRBJ2-7, with a weak D call TRBD2 (5 bases). The V end lost 3 bases, the J end lost 6 bases, and 13 bases lay between the germline ends. CDR1 is SGDLS and CDR2 is YYNGEE in the germline V gene. This CDR3 spans 13 amino acids. CDR3: CASSERERGEQYF. CDR3 in DNA: TGTGCCAGCAGCGAGAGGGAGCGTGGCGAGCAGTACTTC.

This clonotype has a count of ten or more. V gene TRBV7-2 combines with J gene TRBJ2-4; 14 nucleotides align to TRBD2. CDR1 and CDR2 (germline): SGHTA, FQGNSA. V shed 1 base and J 6 bases; nucleotides not matched to a gene: 2. The CDR3 has 16 residues. The chain's CDR3 is CASSLGLAGGGNIQYF. DNA for the CDR3: TGTGCCAGCAGCTTAGGACTAGCGGGGGGGGGAAACATTCAGTACTTC. Supplemented by reference TRBV7-2 and TRBJ2-4, the full variable domain reads GAGVSQSPSNKVTEKGKDVELRCDPISGHTALYWYRQSLGQGLEFLIYFQGNSAPDKSGLPSDRFSAERTGGSVSTLTIQRTQQEDSAVYLCASSLGLAGGGNIQYFGAGTRLSVL.

This clonotype came up many times. The chain carries TRBV6-1 and TRBJ2-7; the match to TRBD1 covers 7 bases. Trimming at V came to 6 bases and at J to 5 bases, leaving 10 bases not matched to a gene. Germline-derived CDR1 and CDR2 are MNHNS and SASEGT. The CDR3 consists of 14 residues. This CDR3 reads CASRPDRVVHEQYF. The CDR3 DNA is TGTGCCAGCAGACCCGACAGGGTAGTCCACGAGCAGTACTTC.

This clonotype showed up just a few times. V is TRBV5-1 and J is TRBJ2-7, with a weak D call TRBD1 (8 bases). Trimming shortened V by 1 base and J by 6 bases, and 17 bases separated the two germline ends. Germline CDR1 reads SGHRS; CDR2 reads YFSETQ. The CDR3 loop spans 15 amino acids. The CDR3 sequence: CASSLPSGQGGEQYF. CDR3 DNA: TGCGCCAGCAGCTTGCCTAGCGGACAGGGCGGCGAGCAGTACTTC.

This clonotype was seen many times. The genes are TRBV11-2 and TRBJ2-2, with 7 bases aligning to TRBD1. V dropped 4 bases and J dropped 5; count of bases not matched to a gene: 4. From germline, CDR1 is SGHAT and CDR2 FQNNGV. The CDR3 contains 14 residues. The DNA for the CDR3 is TGTGCCAGCAGCTCCGCCAGGGGGACCGGGGAGCTGTTTTTT. Translating gives CASSSARGTGELFF.

The chain recombines TRBV19 with TRBJ2-2, with D perhaps matching TRBD2 (6 bases). Germline CDR1 reads LNHDA; CDR2 reads SQIVND (reference sequence). This CDR3 comprises 14 residues. CDR3 in amino acids: CATKAAGNTGELFF. The DNA of the CDR3 is TGTGCGACCAAGGCGGCGGGAAACACCGGGGAGCTGTTTTTT.

The J gene is TRBJ1-4, the V gene TRBV7-9; 11 bases are a match to TRBD1. Germline V gene lookup returns CDR1 SEHNR and CDR2 FQNEAQ (reference sequence). CDR3 size: 16 residues. With V trimmed by 5 bases and J by 0 bases, 2 bases remained unmatched. The CDR3 DNA reads TGTGCCAGCAGCCCGGGACAGGGGGCAACTAATGAAAAACTGTTTTTT. Its protein is CASSPGQGATNEKLFF.

The rearrangement joins TRBV19 to TRBJ2-7, with 9 bases fitting TRBD1. V shed 5 bases, J shed 2 bases, and the junction held 4 bases outside the gene matches. CDR1 and CDR2 (germline): LNHDA, SQIVND (reference sequence). CDR3 size: 14 residues. The CDR3 region is CASSGTGGPYEQYF. The CDR3 DNA reads as TGTGCCAGTAGTGGTACAGGGGGCCCCTACGAGCAGTACTTC.

This clonotype was counted only a few times. This sequence joins TRBV12-1 and TRBJ2-7; TRBD2, the table's D call, lacks a check against the DNA. TRBV12-1 constitutes a pseudogene. This CDR3 is built from 18 residues. The CDR3 coding sequence is TGTGCCAGCAGCCCCCCCCGAAAACAGTGGTTAAGCTCCTACGAGCAGTACTTC. Translation: CASSPPRKQWLSSYEQYF.

This clonotype was seen more than once but under ten times. The chain employs TRBV5-6 and TRBJ2-4; D perhaps matches TRBD1 (6 bases). CDR3 length: 16 amino acids. V lost 4 bases to trimming and J lost 0 bases, with 14 bases between them. Germline CDR1 and CDR2: SGHDT and YYEEEE. CDR3 residues: CASSGTGPLAKNIQYF. As DNA, the CDR3 is TGTGCCAGCAGCGGCACAGGGCCCCTAGCCAAAAACATTCAGTACTTC.

This clonotype occurred a few times. CDR3 DNA: TGCGCCAGCAGCTCAACTCTAGCGGGAGGAGACACCGGGGAGCTGTTTTTT. This gives the protein CASSSTLAGGDTGELFF. The chain combines TRBV5-1 with TRBJ2-2; 11 positions match TRBD2. The germline V gene has CDR1 SGHRS and CDR2 YFSETQ. Trimming cost V 3 bases and J 3 bases; bases outside gene matches: 7. The CDR3 extends over 17 amino acids.

The chain has TRBV6-1 and TRBJ2-2, with 12 bases aligning to TRBD2. CDR3 length: 15 amino acids. Germline lookup yields CDR1 MNHNS and CDR2 SASEGT. The V gene end was trimmed by 6 bases and the J gene end by 4 bases; junction bases not matched to a gene: 3. The CDR3 DNA is TGTGCCAGCAGGGGACTAGCGGGCGTCACCGGGGAGCTGTTTTTT. Amino acid sequence: CASRGLAGVTGELFF.

This clonotype was seen more than once but under ten times. This chain uses TRBV19 with TRBJ2-1; 9 bases agree with TRBD1. The CDR3 runs to 14 residues. V shed 7 bases and J 8 bases; nucleotides not matched to a gene: 9. Germline V gene sequence: CDR1 LNHDA, CDR2 SQIVND (reference sequence). Written as DNA, the CDR3 is TGTGCCAGTACCCCGGGACAGGGTAGGGATGAGCAGTTCTTC. Its protein is CASTPGQGRDEQFF.

The CDR3 sequence is CASSLGSQGASYEQYF. CDR3 bases: TGTGCCAGCAGCTTAGGGAGCCAGGGGGCATCCTACGAGCAGTACTTC. The chain has TRBV7-9 and TRBJ2-7, with 8 bases matching TRBD1. V shed 1 base and J 1 base; nucleotides not matched to a gene: 6. The CDR3 is 16 residues long. Germline V gene data show CDR1 as SEHNR and CDR2 as FQNEAQ (reference sequence).

This chain joins TRBV6-1 and TRBJ1-5; D is unclear. Germline V gene sequence: CDR1 MNHNS, CDR2 SASEGT. The germline V and J ends were trimmed by 6 bases and 3 bases, with 12 bases remaining between them. This CDR3 contains 14 residues. CDR3 protein: CASSRDTVNQPQHF. The CDR3 DNA reads TGTGCCAGCAGCCGAGACACGGTCAATCAGCCCCAGCATTTT.

This clonotype came up many times. The J gene is TRBJ1-5, the V gene TRBV12-3 or TRBV12-4; TRBD1 is a possible D gene (5 bases). The CDR3 loop spans 15 amino acids. Trimming cost V 5 bases and J 0 bases, with 11 bases left between them. CDR3 residues: CASSPAGGSNQPQHF. CDR3 nucleotides: TGTGCCAGCAGTCCAGCCGGGGGTAGCAATCAGCCCCAGCATTTT.

J is TRBJ2-7 and V is TRBV18; the D is unclear. This CDR3 spans 15 amino acids. The germline CDR1 and CDR2 sequences are KGHSH and LQKENI. The germline V and J ends were trimmed by 2 bases and 0 bases, with 11 bases remaining between them. CDR3 protein: CASSPGFSSSYEQYF. The CDR3 coding sequence is TGTGCCAGCTCACCAGGATTTTCGAGCTCCTACGAGCAGTACTTC.